Below are 17 T cell receptor beta chains sequenced from a single sample in a study of blood T cell repertoires in COVID-19. Here immunoSEQ multiplex PCR was the method, and the copy in TCRdb shows in-frame clones only, minus some. The sample consists of just over 70,000 clones, about 80% of them appearing once. Sequencing used peripheral blood. The receptors shown here come from a woman in her seventies with acute or convalescent COVID-19.

The gene calls are TRBV27 and TRBJ2-2; 10 bases fit TRBD1. Germline CDR1 and CDR2: MNHEY and SMNVEV (reference sequence). The length of the CDR3 is 13 residues. Losses at the gene ends were 5 bases for V and 10 bases for J; bases not matched to a gene: 4. The CDR3 region is CASSRQGAEELFF. CDR3 nucleotides: TGTGCCAGCAGTAGACAGGGGGCGGAGGAGCTGTTTTTT.

V gene TRBV10-3 combines with J gene TRBJ2-5; TRBD2 matches 8 bases. CDR1 is ENHRY, CDR2 SYGVKD, per germline. V was clipped by 0 bases and J by 4 bases; unmatched bases: 4. The CDR3 extends over 15 amino acids. The CDR3 is CAISESGTRGETQYF. In nucleotides, the CDR3 is TGTGCCATCAGTGAGTCGGGGACTAGAGGAGAGACCCAGTACTTC.

This rearrangement joins TRBV7-6 to TRBJ1-1; 7 bases match TRBD1. J was trimmed by 1 base and V by 5 bases; bases with no gene match: 7. The CDR3 spans 15 residues. CDR1 SGHVS and CDR2 FNYEAQ come from the germline V gene. CDR3 residues: CASSLPTGPNTEAFF. CDR3 DNA: TGTGCCAGCAGCCTACCGACAGGGCCGAACACTGAAGCTTTCTTT.

This sequence joins TRBV5-1 and TRBJ1-1; TRBD1 agrees at 11 bases. The junction had 2 bases not matched to a gene; V was cut back by 3 bases and J by 4 bases. Germline-derived CDR1 and CDR2 are SGHRS and YFSETQ. The CDR3 is 14 residues long. The CDR3 protein is CASSSGTGGTEAFF. CDR3 sequence (DNA): TGCGCCAGCAGCTCCGGGACAGGGGGCACTGAAGCTTTCTTT.

This chain uses TRBV5-4 with TRBJ1-2, with D unresolved. Germline V gene sequence: CDR1 SGHNT, CDR2 YYREEE (reference sequence). V lost 4 bases and J 4 bases, leaving 17 bases between the germline ends. This CDR3 has 15 residues. CDR3 in DNA: TGTGCCAGCAGCCCCGGGAGGGATTCCGTCTATGGCTACACCTTC. Residues: CASSPGRDSVYGYTF.

The chain is built from TRBV2 and TRBJ1-5; 10 bases are a match to TRBD1. Germline V gene lookup returns CDR1 SNHLY and CDR2 FYNNEI. After removal of 8 bases from V and 7 bases from J, the junction contained 5 bases not matched to a gene. The CDR3 runs to 13 residues. This CDR3 is CASRQGAGQPQHF. CDR3 sequence (DNA): TGTGCCAGCCGACAGGGGGCTGGGCAGCCCCAGCATTTT. Full variable domain (rest looked up from reference TRBV2 and TRBJ1-5): EPEVTQTPSHQVTQMGQEVILRCVPISNHLYFYWYRQILGQKVEFLVSFYNNEISEKSEIFDDQFSVERPDGSNFTLKIRSTKLEDSAMYFCASRQGAGQPQHFGDGTRLSIL.

This chain links TRBV4-1 with TRBJ1-3; no definite D call. The germline V and J ends were trimmed by 1 base and 4 bases, with 5 bases remaining between them. The germline V gene has CDR1 MGHRA and CDR2 YSYEKL. The CDR3 sequence is 13 residues long. This chain's CDR3 is CASSQGLGNTIYF. CDR3 bases: TGCGCCAGCAGCCAAGGACTGGGAAACACCATATATTTT.

The table lists this clone with a few counts. The genes are TRBV7-6 and TRBJ2-5; TRBD2 matches 9 bases. The CDR3 sequence is 16 residues long. Germline V CDR1 and CDR2: SGHVS, FNYEAQ. The trim removed 1 base at V and 4 bases at J, leaving 7 bases unmatched. CDR3 residues: CASSLVAGGPGETQYF. CDR3 coding DNA: TGTGCCAGCAGCTTAGTGGCGGGGGGGCCGGGAGAGACCCAGTACTTC.

The chain combines TRBV6-5 with TRBJ2-7, with a possible D match to TRBD2 (6 bases). The ends were cut back, 5 bases at V and 5 bases at J, with 16 bases in the middle. CDR1 and CDR2 (germline): MNHEY, SVGAGI. The CDR3 totals 14 residues. The CDR3 region has the DNA TGTGCCAGCAGTAAACTGGCGGGGCGTGACGAGCAGTACTTC. The encoded protein is CASSKLAGRDEQYF.

This clone was seen more than once but under ten times. The chain recombines TRBV7-2 with TRBJ1-1, with D possibly being TRBD1 (6 bases). Per germline, CDR1 SGHTA and CDR2 FQGNSA. Trimming took off 1 base at V and 4 bases at J, with 13 bases between the two ends. This CDR3 comprises 15 residues. In nucleotides, the CDR3 is TGTGCCAGCAGCTTAGAGGGCAGGGGTGTCACTGAAGCTTTCTTT. Protein product: CASSLEGRGVTEAFF.

This clone appeared a few times. V gene TRBV6-2 or TRBV6-3 combines with J gene TRBJ1-1; possibly TRBD1 for D (6 bases). Germline lookup yields CDR1 MNHEY and CDR2 SVGEGT. Trimming took 0 bases from V and 6 from J, leaving 14 bases between them. This CDR3 is built from 15 residues. CDR3 region: CASSYSQGGTAEAFF. CDR3 bases: TGTGCCAGCAGTTACTCGCAAGGGGGAACGGCTGAAGCTTTCTTT.

The chain employs TRBV29-1 and TRBJ2-3, with 7 bases lining up with TRBD1. V shed 4 bases and J 1 base; nucleotides not matched to a gene: 5. The germline gives CDR1 SQVTM, CDR2 ANQGSEA. The length of the CDR3 is 14 residues. The chain's CDR3 is CSVGHRGGTDTQYF. DNA of the CDR3: TGCAGCGTTGGACACAGGGGAGGCACAGATACGCAGTATTTT.

This clone was seen a few times. CDR3 loop: CASSPLAGGTYGYTF. The CDR3 coding sequence is TGTGCCAGCAGTCCCCTGGCGGGGGGAACGTATGGCTACACCTTC. V usage is TRBV27 and J usage is TRBJ1-2, with D perhaps matching TRBD1 (5 bases). CDR3 size: 15 residues. Germline V gene data show CDR1 as MNHEY and CDR2 as SMNVEV (reference sequence). V was trimmed by 5 bases and J by 5 bases, leaving 18 bases between them.

V is TRBV18 and J is TRBJ1-1; D might be TRBD1 (5 bases). CDR3 length: 14 residues. CDR1 and CDR2 (germline): KGHSH, LQKENI. Trimming left V 2 bases short and J 4 bases short, with 11 bases between. The chain's CDR3 is CASSPRGGFTEAFF. CDR3 bases: TGTGCCAGCTCACCAAGGGGAGGGTTCACTGAAGCTTTCTTT.

This clone was recorded a few times. The chain couples TRBV7-8 to TRBJ2-5; TRBD2 aligns across 9 bases. Trimming cost V 1 base and J 0 bases; bases outside gene matches: 6. The germline CDR1 and CDR2 sequences are SGHVS and FQNEAQ. CDR3 length equals 17 residues. The CDR3 sequence is CASSLGVAGGYQETQYF. The CDR3, as DNA: TGTGCCAGCAGCTTAGGTGTGGCGGGAGGGTACCAAGAGACCCAGTACTTC.

CDR3 loop: CASSRPNTEAFF. The CDR3 DNA sequence: TGTGCCAGCAGCAGGCCGAACACTGAAGCTTTCTTT. The chain links TRBV6-5 to TRBJ1-1; D remains ambiguous. This CDR3 is built from 12 residues. V lost 6 bases, J lost 1 base, and 6 bases lay in between. From germline, CDR1 is MNHEY and CDR2 SVGAGI.

This clone is a singleton in its sample. The J gene is TRBJ2-3, the V gene TRBV5-1; 10 bases fit TRBD1. Germline V gene lookup returns CDR1 SGHRS and CDR2 YFSETQ. This CDR3 region has 15 residues. V dropped 3 bases and J dropped 5; count of bases not matched to a gene: 6. The CDR3 nucleotides are TGCGCCAGCAGCTGGAGACAGGGGGCAGAAGATACGCAGTATTTT. It is translated as CASSWRQGAEDTQYF.